These T cell receptor beta chains were read from a single sample in a study of T cells in Graves' hyperthyroidism and ophthalmopathy. TCRdb redid the calling of the multiplex PCR reads with MiXCR, one entry per CDR3 protein. Of approximately 610,000 distinct CDR3 sequences detected, approximately 15% appear once; the ten largest clones hold roughly 4.5%. The sequenced sample consisted of blood. All receptors come from a woman aged 40 to 50 with Graves' ophthalmopathy. CDR3s include the opening cysteine and the closing phenylalanine or tryptophan. D genes are given only for firm matches. Not every row has a clone size; where given, it reads once, few, many or a size class.

j_call v_call clone_size d_call cdr3_nt cdr3_aa
TRBJ1-2 TRBV12-3/TRBV12-4 once NA TGTGCCAGCACCTTGGGGGGGATGTTCGCCTACACCTTC CASTLGGMFAYTF
TRBJ1-1 TRBV6-2/TRBV6-3 few TRBD1 TGTGCCAGCAGACTGTCGAGGGGGCGAGCTTTCTTT CASRLSRGRAFF
TRBJ2-7 TRBV20-1 many TRBD2 TGCAGTCCTACCACACTATCGGGGGGCTCCTACGAGCAGTACTTC CSPTTLSGGSYEQYF
TRBJ2-7 TRBV5-1 many NA TGCGCCAGCCAGGGACACCCGAGCTCCTACGAGCAGTACTTC CASQGHPSSYEQYF
TRBJ2-7 TRBV12-3/TRBV12-4 many TRBD1 TGTGCCAGCAGCCGGGACAGCCTCTCCTACGAGCAGTACTTC CASSRDSLSYEQYF
TRBJ2-6 TRBV4-1 few NA TGCGCCAGCAACCCAGCGGGCGTGAGCTCTGGGGCCAACGTCCTGACTTTC CASNPAGVSSGANVLTF
TRBJ1-5 TRBV6-1 NA NA TGTGCCAGCAGGAGCAGTAGCAATCAGCCCCAGCATTTT CASRSSSNQPQHF
TRBJ2-2 TRBV11-1 many NA TGTGCCAGCAGCCCTGGGCCCATCGGCGGGGAGCTGTTTTTT CASSPGPIGGELFF
TRBJ1-1 TRBV11-1 many NA TGTGCCAGCAGCTTAGCCTTGGCCGGGACGGTGAACACTGAAGCTTTCTTT CASSLALAGTVNTEAFF
TRBJ2-5 TRBV6-1 many NA TGTGCCACTTGGGACCAAGAGACCCAGTACTTC CATWDQETQYF
TRBJ1-2 TRBV7-2 few TRBD1 TGTGCCAGCAGCCCTTTACAGGGGTCCAGGGGGGGCTACACCTTC CASSPLQGSRGGYTF
TRBJ2-7 TRBV12-3/TRBV12-4 many TRBD2 TGTGCCAGCAGTTTAGAAGGTCTAGGACTAGCGGGAAACTACGAGCAGTACTTC CASSLEGLGLAGNYEQYF
TRBJ2-2 TRBV6-5 many NA TGTGCCAGCTCTCGTCCGGGGCCCGGGGAGCTGTTTTTT CASSRPGPGELFF
TRBJ1-1 TRBV6-1 many TRBD1 TGTGCCAGCAGTGCCCGACAGGGGGGAGGCACTGAAGCTTTCTTT CASSARQGGGTEAFF
TRBJ2-2 TRBV12-3/TRBV12-4 many NA TGTGCCAGCAGGAGGGAGTTGGAGCTGTTTTTT CASRRELELFF
TRBJ2-5 TRBV11-3 few NA TGTGCCAGCAGCCATGGGGGGTCCCCCACCAAGAGTGGGACCCAGTACTTC CASSHGGSPTKSGTQYF
TRBJ2-2 TRBV10-1 many NA TGCGCCAGCAGGGGGGACACCGGGGAGCTGTTTTTT CASRGDTGELFF
TRBJ2-7 TRBV6-1 once TRBD1 TGTGCCAGCAGGATATCCGGGACAGGATACTACGAGCAGTACTTC CASRISGTGYYEQYF
TRBJ1-2 TRBV19 NA NA TGTGCCAGTAGTATCGACGTGGGGACGTTGGATGGCTACACCTTC CASSIDVGTLDGYTF
TRBJ1-1 TRBV13 many TRBD1 TGTGCCAGCAGCTGGGACAGTTCGAACACTGAAGCTTTCTTT CASSWDSSNTEAFF